A single T cell receptor beta chain is shown here with its context. The target antigen is unknown. TCRdb re-called the RT-PCR reads with MiXCR, one entry per CDR3 protein. Among fewer than 250,000 distinct CDR3 sequences, approximately 15% were seen once, and the ten largest hold about 25%. The V gene's germline CDR1 is MGHRA and CDR2 YSYEKL. CDR3 length equals 14 residues. Between the trimmed V and J ends, which lost 3 bases and 3 bases, there was a span of 12 bases. The data belong to a study of response to subunit inactivated influenza vaccine. Notes on the study in general: Authors suggested that a seasonal influenza vaccination recruits few new T cells each time.

The source of this sequence is a man between 45 and 60 years old who received an inactivated influenza vaccine. Here the sequenced sample was CD8+ T cells sorted from PBMCs, taken roughly 5 days after vaccination. V is TRBV4-1 and J is TRBJ2-7; no definite D call. CDR3: CASSQLGRHYEQYF. The CDR3 DNA follows: TGCGCCAGCAGCCAGCTAGGACGGCACTACGAGCAGTACTTC.